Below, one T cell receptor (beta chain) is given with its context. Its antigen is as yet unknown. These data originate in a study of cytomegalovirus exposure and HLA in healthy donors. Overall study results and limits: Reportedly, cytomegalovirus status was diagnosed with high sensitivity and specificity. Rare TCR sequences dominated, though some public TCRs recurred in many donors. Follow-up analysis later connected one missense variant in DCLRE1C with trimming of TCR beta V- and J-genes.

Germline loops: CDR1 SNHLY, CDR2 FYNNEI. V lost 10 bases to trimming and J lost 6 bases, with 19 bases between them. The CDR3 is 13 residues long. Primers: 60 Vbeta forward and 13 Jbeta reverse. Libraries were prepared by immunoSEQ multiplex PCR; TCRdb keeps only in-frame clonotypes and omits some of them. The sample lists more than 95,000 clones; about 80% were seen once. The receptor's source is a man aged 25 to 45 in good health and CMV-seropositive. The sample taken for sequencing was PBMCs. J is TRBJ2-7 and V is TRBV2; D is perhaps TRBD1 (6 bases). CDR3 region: CATTQGWSGEQYF. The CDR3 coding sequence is TGTGCCACTACACAGGGTTGGAGTGGCGAGCAGTACTTC.